A single sample is the source of the 28 T cell receptor beta chains below, sequenced in a study of blood T cell repertoires in COVID-19. Measured with immunoSEQ multiplex PCR; TCRdb has only the in-frame clones, and not every one. The table includes 150,000 to 200,000 clones, about 86% detected once. The source material was peripheral blood. The receptor source for this set is a woman of 80 years or more with acute or convalescent COVID-19.

This rearrangement joins TRBV5-1 to TRBJ1-2, with D hard to call. Germline V gene sequence: CDR1 SGHRS, CDR2 YFSETQ. The CDR3 spans 14 residues. V lost 0 bases and J lost 0, with 6 bases in between. In DNA, the CDR3 is TGCGCCAGCAGCTTGGCCAACACTAACTATGGCTACACCTTC. Translation gives CASSLANTNYGYTF.

J is TRBJ2-3 and V is TRBV5-5; TRBD2 is a possible D gene (7 bases). V dropped 3 bases and J dropped 6 bases, with 20 bases sitting between them. Germline-derived CDR1 and CDR2 are SGHKS and YYEKEE (reference sequence). The CDR3 runs 16 residues. The CDR3 region is CASSYTGGQLGDTQYF. DNA for the CDR3: TGTGCCAGCAGCTACACGGGGGGACAATTAGGGGATACGCAGTATTTT.

The chain recombines TRBV12-3 or TRBV12-4 with TRBJ2-7; possible D gene TRBD2, 5 bases. The CDR3 contains 13 residues. Deletions cut 7 bases from V and 2 bases from J, with 12 bases between. The CDR3 DNA is TGTGCCAGCACCCACGAGGGCCCCTACGAGCAGTACTTC. It is translated as CASTHEGPYEQYF.

This chain connects TRBV21-1 to TRBJ1-1; the table's D gene call, TRBD1, was not cross checked with the DNA. TRBV21-1 corresponds to a pseudogene. CDR3 length: 11 residues. For the CDR3, the DNA is TGTGCCAGCAGCCAGGGCACTGAAGCTTTCTTT. It codes for CASSQGTEAFF.

The chain links TRBV21-1 to TRBJ2-5; TRBD2, the D gene given by the table, was not confirmed from the DNA. TRBV21-1 is a listed pseudogene. The CDR3 consists of 18 residues. In DNA, the CDR3 is TGTGCCAGCAGCTCGGGGACTAGCGGGGGGCCCACTTTTGAGACCCAGTACTTC. Amino acid sequence: CASSSGTSGGPTFETQYF.

This clone occurred many times. V and J are TRBV6-4 and TRBJ2-1; 9 bases agree with TRBD1. V was clipped by 0 bases and J by 3 bases; unmatched bases: 0. Germline CDR1 and CDR2: MRHNA and SNTAGT. CDR3 length equals 15 residues. CDR3 sequence reads: CASSDSTGGYNEQFF. CDR3 in DNA: TGTGCCAGCAGTGACTCGACAGGGGGCTACAATGAGCAGTTCTTC.

The CDR3 DNA reads as TGCGCCAGCAGCTTCCCTATCCAAGCGGGGAGGGACGAGCAGTACTTC. Its translation is CASSFPIQAGRDEQYF. This chain connects TRBV4-1 to TRBJ2-7, with 7 bases that match TRBD2. The CDR3 has 16 amino acids. Per germline, CDR1 MGHRA and CDR2 YSYEKL. J lost 5 bases, V lost 5 bases, and 15 bases had no gene match.

This chain links TRBV4-3 with TRBJ1-1; 8 bases line up with TRBD1. The ends lost 0 bases at V and 8 bases at J; junction bases unmatched: 8. There are 15 residues in the CDR3. CDR1 and CDR2 from the germline V gene are LGHNA and YSLEER. This chain's CDR3 is CASSQERQGAREAFF. As DNA, the CDR3 is TGCGCCAGCAGCCAAGAACGGCAGGGGGCTAGGGAAGCTTTCTTT.

CDR3 in amino acids: CASSPGTVSSGNTIYF. As DNA, the CDR3 is TGTGCCAGCTCACCCGGGACAGTGAGCTCTGGAAACACCATATATTTT. The chain is built from TRBV18 and TRBJ1-3; 7 bases are a match to TRBD1. Germline CDR1 and CDR2: KGHSH and LQKENI. This CDR3 has 16 residues. The V segment lost 3 bases and the J segment 0 bases; nucleotides outside the gene matches: 5. Together with reference TRBV18 and TRBJ1-3, the CDR3 gives the full variable domain: NAGVMQNPRHLVRRRGQEARLRCSPMKGHSHVYWYRQLPEEGLKFMVYLQKENIIDESGMPKERFSAEFPKEGPSILRIQQVVRGDSAAYFCASSPGTVSSGNTIYFGEGSWLTVV.

V gene TRBV28 combines with J gene TRBJ2-1; 8 bases map to TRBD2. The J segment lost 9 bases and the V segment lost 3 bases, leaving 7 bases of the junction unmatched. Looked up from germline, CDR1 is MDHEN and CDR2 is SYDVKM. CDR3 length equals 14 residues. In DNA form, the CDR3 reads TGTGCCAGCAGTTTCTCAGCGGGAGTAACTGAGCAGTTCTTC. This sequence encodes CASSFSAGVTEQFF.

This clone is a singleton in its sample. The chain carries TRBV18 and TRBJ2-7; 10 bases are shared with TRBD1. The junction had 12 bases not matched to a gene; V was cut back by 6 bases and J by 7 bases. The germline gives CDR1 KGHSH, CDR2 LQKENI. The CDR3 runs 15 residues. The CDR3 here is CASSVGQGGLGEQYF. CDR3 DNA sequence: TGTGCCAGCTCCGTCGGACAGGGGGGTTTAGGGGAGCAGTACTTC.

The rearrangement joins TRBV5-6 to TRBJ2-1; 10 bases line up with TRBD2. Germline loops: CDR1 SGHDT, CDR2 YYEEEE. This CDR3 is 17 amino acids long. V gave up 4 bases and J gave up 7 bases; unmatched junction bases: 14. Written as DNA, the CDR3 is TGTGCCAGCAGCAAGCCCTTCAGGCTAGCGGGGGTAAATGAGCAGTTCTTC. This encodes CASSKPFRLAGVNEQFF.

This clone was counted only a few times. The rearrangement joins TRBV5-1 to TRBJ2-1; 10 positions match TRBD1. CDR3 length: 14 amino acids. V gave up 4 bases and J gave up 8 bases; unmatched junction bases: 6. The germline V gene has CDR1 SGHRS and CDR2 YFSETQ. The CDR3 nucleotides are TGCGCCAGCAGCCTCCGACAGGGGGCCGATGAGCAGTTCTTC. It translates to CASSLRQGADEQFF.

The rearrangement links TRBV11-1 to TRBJ2-1; tentatively, D is TRBD2 (6 bases). This CDR3 spans 13 amino acids. CDR1 is SGHAT and CDR2 is FQDESV in the germline V gene (reference sequence). Trimming pared 6 bases from V and 4 bases from J, leaving 10 bases between. In DNA form, the CDR3 reads TGTGCCAGCAGTACTAGCACATACAATGAGCAGTTCTTC. Translating it yields CASSTSTYNEQFF.

The chain couples TRBV11-2 to TRBJ2-1; D remains unclear. The germline gives CDR1 SGHAT, CDR2 FQNNGV. The CDR3 consists of 13 residues. The V and J ends lost 7 bases and 5 bases respectively, with 12 bases between them. The CDR3 loop is CASTHKLNNEQFF. CDR3 nucleotides: TGTGCCAGCACCCACAAGTTGAACAATGAGCAGTTCTTC.

The V call is TRBV9, the J call TRBJ1-1; tentatively, D is TRBD1 (5 bases). The CDR3 consists of 16 residues. V was shortened by 0 bases and J by 4 bases, with 16 bases between the two germline ends. Germline-derived CDR1 and CDR2 are SGDLS and YYNGEE. The CDR3 sequence: CASSVGGRWGGTEAFF. DNA for the CDR3: TGTGCCAGCAGCGTAGGAGGAAGATGGGGGGGCACTGAAGCTTTCTTT.

This clone was detected once. J is TRBJ2-3 and V is TRBV28; 10 positions agree with TRBD1. The CDR3 spans 16 residues. Germline CDR1 and CDR2: MDHEN and SYDVKM. Germline trimming cut 5 bases from V and 5 bases from J; bases unmatched to any gene: 10. Here the CDR3 DNA reads TGTGCCAGCAGTACCCGTTCCGGGACAGGGGTAGATACGCAGTATTTT. This sequence encodes CASSTRSGTGVDTQYF.

The chain employs TRBV11-2 and TRBJ1-1; TRBD1 is a possible D gene (6 bases). Germline V gene lookup returns CDR1 SGHAT and CDR2 FQNNGV. Trimming cost V 5 bases and J 0 bases, with 13 bases left between them. The CDR3 is 15 residues long. The CDR3 nucleotides read TGTGCCAGCAGCCCGTGGACAGCTCTGAACACTGAAGCTTTCTTT. Amino acids: CASSPWTALNTEAFF.

This chain links TRBV3-1 (or the pseudogene TRBV3-2) with TRBJ2-7, with 7 nucleotides matching TRBD2. CDR1 is LGHDT and CDR2 is YNNKEL in the germline V gene (reference sequence). Trimming removed 0 bases from V and 2 bases from J; junction bases left unmatched: 7. The CDR3 is 16 amino acids. The CDR3 here is CASSQDRSLAAYEQYF. DNA for the CDR3: TGTGCCAGCAGCCAAGATAGGTCGCTAGCGGCCTACGAGCAGTACTTC.

The chain combines TRBV7-2 with TRBJ2-1; the D gene is possibly TRBD2 (5 bases). V was pared by 5 bases and J by 13 bases, with 15 bases between. CDR1 SGHTA and CDR2 FQGNSA come from the germline V gene. This CDR3 is 12 amino acids long. CDR3 DNA sequence: TGTGCCAGCAGCCTAGGGATCGGGGTACAGTTCTTC. It encodes CASSLGIGVQFF.

This clone is a singleton in its sample. The V gene is TRBV4-1, the J gene TRBJ2-3; no definite D call. Germline V gene data show CDR1 as MGHRA and CDR2 as YSYEKL. This CDR3 spans 17 amino acids. V lost 1 base to trimming and J lost 2 bases, with 16 bases between them. This chain's CDR3 is CASSQGAARSTTDTQYF. The CDR3 nucleotides are TGCGCCAGCAGCCAAGGCGCCGCGCGATCCACCACAGATACGCAGTATTTT.

V is TRBV15 and J is TRBJ2-5; D might be TRBD2 (7 bases). Germline V gives CDR1 LNHNV, CDR2 YYDKDF (reference sequence). The V end lost 1 base, the J end lost 1 base, and 16 bases lay between the germline ends. This CDR3 has 17 residues. This CDR3 reads CATSRGGRGTIQETQYF. The CDR3 DNA follows: TGTGCCACCAGCAGAGGGGGGCGGGGGACCATCCAAGAGACCCAGTACTTC.

The chain carries TRBV24-1 and TRBJ2-3; D possibly corresponds to TRBD2 (5 bases). This CDR3 has 14 amino acids. V was clipped by 5 bases and J by 4 bases, with 12 bases between them. Germline V gene sequence: CDR1 KGHDR, CDR2 SFDVKD. The CDR3 DNA reads TGTGCCACCAGTGGAGCGAAGGAGGCAGATACGCAGTATTTT. Residues: CATSGAKEADTQYF.

This chain uses TRBV7-3 with TRBJ2-2; D ambiguous. The CDR3 is 12 residues long. Trimming took 2 bases from V and 7 from J, leaving 5 bases between them. Per the germline V gene, CDR1 is SGHTA and CDR2 is FQGTGA. The CDR3: CASSLYNGELFF. The CDR3 DNA sequence: TGTGCCAGCAGCTTATATAACGGGGAGCTGTTTTTT.

The chain has TRBV30 and TRBJ1-2, with TRBD1 matching 8 bases. V shed 8 bases, J shed 0 bases, and the junction held 8 bases outside the gene matches. Per germline, CDR1 GTSNPN and CDR2 SVGIG (reference sequence). The CDR3 is made up of 14 amino acids. The CDR3 here is CASLRDRTNYGYTF. The DNA of the CDR3 is TGTGCCAGTCTACGGGACAGGACTAACTATGGCTACACCTTC.

The chain recombines TRBV19 with TRBJ1-6, with TRBD1 matching 7 bases. V was clipped by 6 bases and J by 7 bases; unmatched bases: 12. Germline V lookup: CDR1 LNHDA, CDR2 SQIVND (reference sequence). This CDR3 is built from 16 residues. The CDR3: CASRSGQGVRNSPLHF. Here the CDR3 DNA reads TGTGCCAGTAGAAGTGGGCAGGGGGTTCGAAATTCACCCCTCCACTTT.

This chain uses TRBV24-1 with TRBJ2-3, with 12 bases fitting TRBD2. Trimming removed 4 bases from V and 3 bases from J; junction bases left unmatched: 4. Germline V gene lookup returns CDR1 KGHDR and CDR2 SFDVKD. The CDR3 is 16 residues long. CDR3 nucleotides: TGTGCCACCAGTGACTATACTAGCGGGAGGACAGATACGCAGTATTTT. Translation gives CATSDYTSGRTDTQYF.

J is TRBJ1-2 and V is TRBV28; tentative D call: TRBD1 (6 bases). V lost 1 base and J lost 4, with 16 bases in between. The CDR3 contains 16 residues. Germline CDR1 and CDR2: MDHEN and SYDVKM. CDR3: CASSLYGGRGAYGYTF. As DNA, the CDR3 is TGTGCCAGCAGTTTATACGGGGGGCGAGGGGCCTATGGCTACACCTTC.